The rows below give T cell receptor beta chains drawn from one sample of a study of a mutant IDH1 vaccine in newly diagnosed glioma. Measured with immunoSEQ multiplex PCR; TCRdb has only the in-frame clones, and not every one. The sample includes about 54,000 clones, 80% to 90% of them seen just once. Antigens for these TCRs are unknown. The starting material was PBMCs, obtained from a glioma patient whose treatment included an IDH1 peptide vaccine. These receptors all stem from a man aged 40-50 years with glioma. The CDR3 runs from the conserved cysteine through the conserved F or W. D genes are given only for firm matches. Clone size is given for some rows only: seen once, a few or many times, or a class if the clone is expanded.

CDR3aa: CASTFWPNQPQHF
CDR3nt: TGTGCCAGTACCTTTTGGCCCAATCAGCCCCAGCATTTT
j_gene: TRBJ1-5
abundance: few
d_gene: NA
v_gene: TRBV19

CDR3aa: CASSPTGTGSYEQYF
CDR3nt: TGTGCCAGCAGCCCTACCGGGACAGGCTCCTACGAGCAGTACTTC
j_gene: TRBJ2-7
abundance: medium-sized
d_gene: TRBD1
v_gene: TRBV11-2

CDR3aa: CASSGHDNQPQHF
CDR3nt: TGTGCCAGCAGTGGGCATGACAATCAGCCCCAGCATTTT
j_gene: TRBJ1-5
abundance: NA
d_gene: NA
v_gene: TRBV25-1

CDR3aa: CASSKQGPRYVAPRKHF
CDR3nt: TGTGCCAGCAGTAAACAGGGCCCGCGTTACGTTGCCCCCCGAAAGCATTTT
j_gene: TRBJ1-5
abundance: once
d_gene: NA
v_gene: TRBV2

CDR3aa: CASSQVRQLFF
CDR3nt: TGCGCCAGCAGCCAAGTTCGACAACTGTTTTTT
j_gene: TRBJ1-4
abundance: NA
d_gene: NA
v_gene: TRBV4-1

CDR3aa: CASSMDPGFNEKLFF
CDR3nt: TGCGCCAGCAGCATGGATCCAGGTTTTAATGAAAAACTGTTTTTT
j_gene: TRBJ1-4
abundance: NA
d_gene: NA
v_gene: TRBV5-1

CDR3aa: CASSYWSGRAEEQYF
CDR3nt: TGTGCCAGCAGTTACTGGAGCGGGAGGGCCGAGGAGCAGTACTTC
j_gene: TRBJ2-7
abundance: NA
d_gene: TRBD2
v_gene: TRBV6-5

CDR3aa: CASSLIGKNSGNTIYF
CDR3nt: TGCGCCAGCAGCTTGATAGGGAAGAACTCTGGAAACACCATATATTTT
j_gene: TRBJ1-3
abundance: NA
d_gene: NA
v_gene: TRBV5-1

CDR3aa: CASTTTGNGAGELFF
CDR3nt: TGTGCCAGCACCACGACAGGGAATGGGGCCGGGGAGCTGTTTTTT
j_gene: TRBJ2-2
abundance: NA
d_gene: TRBD1
v_gene: TRBV7-3

CDR3aa: CASSSLSQETQYF
CDR3nt: TGCGCCAGCAGCTCGCTAAGCCAAGAGACCCAGTACTTC
j_gene: TRBJ2-5
abundance: NA
d_gene: NA
v_gene: TRBV5-1

CDR3aa: CASSLDRRETQYF
CDR3nt: TGTGCCAGCAGCTTAGACAGGCGGGAGACCCAGTACTTC
j_gene: TRBJ2-5
abundance: NA
d_gene: NA
v_gene: TRBV11-2

CDR3aa: CASSSGSGANVLTF
CDR3nt: TGTGCCAGCAGTTCGGGGTCCGGGGCCAACGTCCTGACTTTC
j_gene: TRBJ2-6
abundance: NA
d_gene: NA
v_gene: TRBV6-5

CDR3aa: CASSTGQVETQYF
CDR3nt: TGTGCCAGCAGCACTGGACAGGTGGAGACCCAGTACTTC
j_gene: TRBJ2-5
abundance: NA
d_gene: TRBD1
v_gene: TRBV6-1

CDR3aa: CASSQISAEGDTEAFF
CDR3nt: TGTGCCAGCAGCCAAATTTCCGCCGAAGGGGACACTGAAGCTTTCTTT
j_gene: TRBJ1-1
abundance: NA
d_gene: NA
v_gene: TRBV4-2

CDR3aa: CASSRLTGELFF
CDR3nt: TGTGCCAGCAGCAGACTTACCGGGGAGCTGTTTTTT
j_gene: TRBJ2-2
abundance: NA
d_gene: NA
v_gene: TRBV27

CDR3aa: CASRSGSYEQYF
CDR3nt: TGTGCCAGCAGGAGCGGGAGCTACGAGCAGTACTTC
j_gene: TRBJ2-7
abundance: NA
d_gene: TRBD2
v_gene: TRBV27

CDR3aa: CASSLDRYGYTF
CDR3nt: TGTGCCAGCAGCTTAGACCGCTATGGCTACACCTTC
j_gene: TRBJ1-2
abundance: NA
d_gene: NA
v_gene: TRBV7-2

CDR3aa: CAAWGGDEQYF
CDR3nt: TGTGCCGCTTGGGGGGGCGACGAGCAGTACTTC
j_gene: TRBJ2-7
abundance: NA
d_gene: NA
v_gene: TRBV27

CDR3aa: CASSYQGTGFNEQFF
CDR3nt: TGTGCCAGCAGCTACCAAGGTACGGGATTTAATGAGCAGTTCTTC
j_gene: TRBJ2-1
abundance: NA
d_gene: NA
v_gene: TRBV7-6

CDR3aa: CASSLRLGTYYGYTF
CDR3nt: TGTGCCAGCAGTTTAAGGTTAGGAACCTACTATGGCTACACCTTC
j_gene: TRBJ1-2
abundance: NA
d_gene: NA
v_gene: TRBV27

CDR3aa: CASSGQRTVGEKLFF
CDR3nt: TGTGCCAGCAGTGGCCAAAGGACAGTGGGTGAAAAACTGTTTTTT
j_gene: TRBJ1-4
abundance: NA
d_gene: NA
v_gene: TRBV6-5

CDR3aa: CASSQDNSGNTIYF
CDR3nt: TGCGCCAGCAGCCAGGATAACTCTGGAAACACCATATATTTT
j_gene: TRBJ1-3
abundance: NA
d_gene: NA
v_gene: TRBV4-1

CDR3aa: CASSPPSQQETQYF
CDR3nt: TGTGCCAGCTCACCACCGTCCCAGCAAGAGACCCAGTACTTC
j_gene: TRBJ2-5
abundance: NA
d_gene: NA
v_gene: TRBV18

CDR3aa: CASSVGHYNEKLFF
CDR3nt: TGTGCCAGCAGCGTAGGCCACTATAATGAAAAACTGTTTTTT
j_gene: TRBJ1-4
abundance: NA
d_gene: NA
v_gene: TRBV9

CDR3aa: CASSLASSANYGYTF
CDR3nt: TGTGCCAGCAGCTTAGCTTCCTCTGCTAACTATGGCTACACCTTC
j_gene: TRBJ1-2
abundance: NA
d_gene: NA
v_gene: TRBV7-2

CDR3aa: CASSFQGWEGETQYF
CDR3nt: TGCGCCAGCAGCTTCCAGGGTTGGGAGGGAGAGACCCAGTACTTC
j_gene: TRBJ2-5
abundance: NA
d_gene: TRBD2
v_gene: TRBV5-1

CDR3aa: CASRFRTGENTGELFF
CDR3nt: TGTGCCAGTAGGTTTCGAACGGGAGAGAACACCGGGGAGCTGTTTTTT
j_gene: TRBJ2-2
abundance: NA
d_gene: NA
v_gene: TRBV19

CDR3aa: CASSQVVTGPSTDTQYF
CDR3nt: TGCGCCAGCAGCCAAGTGGTCACAGGGCCCAGCACAGATACGCAGTATTTT
j_gene: TRBJ2-3
abundance: NA
d_gene: NA
v_gene: TRBV4-3